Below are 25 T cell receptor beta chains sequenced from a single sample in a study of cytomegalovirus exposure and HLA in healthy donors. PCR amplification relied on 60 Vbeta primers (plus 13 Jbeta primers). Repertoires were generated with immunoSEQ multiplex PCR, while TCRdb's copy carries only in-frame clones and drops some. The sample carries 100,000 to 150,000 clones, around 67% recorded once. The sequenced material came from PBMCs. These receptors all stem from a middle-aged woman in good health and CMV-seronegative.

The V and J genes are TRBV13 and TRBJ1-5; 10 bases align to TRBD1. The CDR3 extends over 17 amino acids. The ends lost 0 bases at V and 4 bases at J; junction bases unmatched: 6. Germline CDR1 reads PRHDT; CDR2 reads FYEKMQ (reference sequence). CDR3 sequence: CASSLGKEDRGNQPQHF. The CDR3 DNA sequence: TGTGCCAGCAGCTTAGGCAAAGAGGACAGGGGGAATCAGCCCCAGCATTTT.

CDR3 amino acids: CASSQENRVREQYF. The DNA for the CDR3 is TGCGCCAGCAGCCAAGAAAACAGGGTTCGCGAGCAGTACTTC. This chain uses TRBV4-1 with TRBJ2-7; the D gene is possibly TRBD1 (6 bases). Germline V gene sequence: CDR1 MGHRA, CDR2 YSYEKL. The CDR3 is made up of 14 amino acids. Trimming stripped 0 bases from V and 6 bases from J, with 12 bases between.

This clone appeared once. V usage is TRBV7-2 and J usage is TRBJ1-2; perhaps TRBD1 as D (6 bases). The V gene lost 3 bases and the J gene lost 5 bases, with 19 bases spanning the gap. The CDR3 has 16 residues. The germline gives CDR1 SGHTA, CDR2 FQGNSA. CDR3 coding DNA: TGTGCCAGCAGCTTTGCAAGGGACACAAATCAATATGGCTACACCTTC. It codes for CASSFARDTNQYGYTF.

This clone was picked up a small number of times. The CDR3 protein is CASSITDPDGELFF. For the CDR3, the DNA is TGTGCCAGTAGTATCACAGACCCCGACGGGGAGCTGTTTTTT. This chain uses TRBV19 with TRBJ2-2; D is undetermined. CDR3 length: 14 amino acids. Trimming pared 3 bases from V and 7 bases from J, leaving 12 bases between. Germline V CDR1 and CDR2: LNHDA, SQIVND (reference sequence).

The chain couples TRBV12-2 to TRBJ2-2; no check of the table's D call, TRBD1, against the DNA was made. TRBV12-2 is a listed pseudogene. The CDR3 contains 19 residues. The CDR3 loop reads CASRINLDRRLLNTGELFF. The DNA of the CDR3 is TGTGCAAGTCGCATCAACCTTGACAGGCGATTATTGAACACCGGGGAGCTGTTTTTT.

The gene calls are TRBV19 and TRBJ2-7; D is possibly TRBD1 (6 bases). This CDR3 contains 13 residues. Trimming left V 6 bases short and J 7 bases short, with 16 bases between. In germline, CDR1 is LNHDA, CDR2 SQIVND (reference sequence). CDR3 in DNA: TGTGCCAGTAGCCCACAGGGAACGGGGGAGCAGTACTTC. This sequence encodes CASSPQGTGEQYF.

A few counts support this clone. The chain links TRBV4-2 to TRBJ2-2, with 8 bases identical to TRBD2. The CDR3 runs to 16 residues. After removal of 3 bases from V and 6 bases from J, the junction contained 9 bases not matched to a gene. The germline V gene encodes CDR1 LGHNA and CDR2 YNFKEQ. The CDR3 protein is CASSQPGLEGAGELFF. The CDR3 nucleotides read TGTGCCAGCAGCCAGCCGGGACTAGAGGGAGCCGGGGAGCTGTTTTTT.

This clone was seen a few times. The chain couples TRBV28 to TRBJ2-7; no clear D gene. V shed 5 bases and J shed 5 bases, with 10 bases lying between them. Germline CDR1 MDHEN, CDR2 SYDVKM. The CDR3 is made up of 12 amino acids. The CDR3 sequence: CASSPLGDEQYF. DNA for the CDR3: TGTGCCAGCAGTCCCCTGGGCGACGAGCAGTACTTC.

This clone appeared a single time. Written as DNA, the CDR3 is TGTGCCAGCACCCGCCAATCCGGGACAAAAACCGGGGAGCTGTTTTTT. Residues: CASTRQSGTKTGELFF. The chain employs TRBV6-6 and TRBJ2-2; possibly TRBD1 for D (6 bases). Between the trimmed V and J ends, which lost 7 bases and 5 bases, there was a span of 20 bases. Germline V lookup: CDR1 MNHNY, CDR2 SVGAGI (reference sequence). The CDR3 length is 16 residues.

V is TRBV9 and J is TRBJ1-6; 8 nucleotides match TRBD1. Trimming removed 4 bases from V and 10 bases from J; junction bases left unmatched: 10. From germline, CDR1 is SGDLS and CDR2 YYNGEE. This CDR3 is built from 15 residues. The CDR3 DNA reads TGTGCCAGCAGCTTGACGACAGGGGACGGCTCACCCCTCCACTTT. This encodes CASSLTTGDGSPLHF.

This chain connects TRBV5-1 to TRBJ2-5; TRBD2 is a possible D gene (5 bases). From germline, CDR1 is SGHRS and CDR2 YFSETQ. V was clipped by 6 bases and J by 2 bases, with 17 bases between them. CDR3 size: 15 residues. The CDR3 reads CASTYTTRTQETQYF. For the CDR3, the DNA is TGCGCCAGCACTTACACAACTAGGACTCAAGAGACCCAGTACTTC.

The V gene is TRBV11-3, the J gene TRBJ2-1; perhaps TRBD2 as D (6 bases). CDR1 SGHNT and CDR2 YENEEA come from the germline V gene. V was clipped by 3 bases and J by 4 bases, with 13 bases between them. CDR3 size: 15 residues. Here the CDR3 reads CASSLGEAGYNEQFF. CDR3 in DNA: TGTGCCAGCAGCTTGGGCGAGGCGGGGTACAATGAGCAGTTCTTC.

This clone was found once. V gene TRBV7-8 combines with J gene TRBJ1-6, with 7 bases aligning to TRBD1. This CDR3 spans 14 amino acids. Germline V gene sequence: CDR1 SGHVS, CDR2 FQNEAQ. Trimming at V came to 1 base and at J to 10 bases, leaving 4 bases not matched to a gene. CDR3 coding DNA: TGTGCCAGCAGCTTAGGACAGGGAGGATCACCCCTCCACTTT. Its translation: CASSLGQGGSPLHF.

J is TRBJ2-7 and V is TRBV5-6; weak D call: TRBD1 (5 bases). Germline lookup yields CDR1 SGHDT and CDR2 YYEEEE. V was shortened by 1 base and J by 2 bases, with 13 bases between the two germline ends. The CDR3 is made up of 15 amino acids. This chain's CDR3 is CASSLTDTFPYEQYF. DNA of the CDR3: TGTGCCAGCAGCTTGACGGACACCTTTCCCTACGAGCAGTACTTC.

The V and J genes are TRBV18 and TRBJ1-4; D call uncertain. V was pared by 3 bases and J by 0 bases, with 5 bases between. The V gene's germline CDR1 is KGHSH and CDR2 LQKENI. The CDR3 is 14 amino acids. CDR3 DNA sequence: TGTGCCAGCTCACCGACAACAACTAATGAAAAACTGTTTTTT. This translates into CASSPTTTNEKLFF.

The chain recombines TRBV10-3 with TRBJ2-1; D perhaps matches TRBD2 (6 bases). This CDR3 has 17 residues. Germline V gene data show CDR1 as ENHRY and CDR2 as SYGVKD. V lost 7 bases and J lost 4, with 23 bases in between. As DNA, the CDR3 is TGTGCCATCACTAAGACATCCGGGACTGATCTGTACAATGAGCAGTTCTTC. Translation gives CAITKTSGTDLYNEQFF.

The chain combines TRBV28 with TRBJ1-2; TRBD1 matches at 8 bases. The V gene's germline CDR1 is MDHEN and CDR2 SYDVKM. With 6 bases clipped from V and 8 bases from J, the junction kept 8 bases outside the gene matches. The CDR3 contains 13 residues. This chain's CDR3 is CASRRDRGFGYTF. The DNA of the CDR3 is TGTGCCAGCAGGCGTGACAGGGGATTCGGCTACACCTTC.

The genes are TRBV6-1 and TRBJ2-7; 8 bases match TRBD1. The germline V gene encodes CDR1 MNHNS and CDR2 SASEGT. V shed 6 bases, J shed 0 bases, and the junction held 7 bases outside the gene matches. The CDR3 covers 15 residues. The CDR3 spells CASRKPGQASYEQYF. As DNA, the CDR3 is TGTGCCAGCAGGAAACCGGGACAGGCCTCCTACGAGCAGTACTTC.

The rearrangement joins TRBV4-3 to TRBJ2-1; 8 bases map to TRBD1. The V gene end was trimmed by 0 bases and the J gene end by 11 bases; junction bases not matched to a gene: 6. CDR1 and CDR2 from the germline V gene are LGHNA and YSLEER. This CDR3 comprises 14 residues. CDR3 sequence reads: CASSQDSAGGKQFF. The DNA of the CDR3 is TGCGCCAGCAGCCAAGATTCGGCAGGGGGCAAGCAGTTCTTC.

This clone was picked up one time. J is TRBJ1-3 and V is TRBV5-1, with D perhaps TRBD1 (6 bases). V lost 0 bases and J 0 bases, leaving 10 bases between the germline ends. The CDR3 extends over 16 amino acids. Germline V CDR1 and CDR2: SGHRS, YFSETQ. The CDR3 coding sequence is TGCGCCAGCAGCTTGGCTGGACAGATCTCTGGAAACACCATATATTTT. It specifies CASSLAGQISGNTIYF. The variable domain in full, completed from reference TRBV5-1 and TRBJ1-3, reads KAGVTQTPRYLIKTRGQQVTLSCSPISGHRSVSWYQQTPGQGLQFLFEYFSETQRNKGNFPGRFSGRQFSNSRSEMNVSTLELGDSALYLCASSLAGQISGNTIYFGEGSWLTVV.

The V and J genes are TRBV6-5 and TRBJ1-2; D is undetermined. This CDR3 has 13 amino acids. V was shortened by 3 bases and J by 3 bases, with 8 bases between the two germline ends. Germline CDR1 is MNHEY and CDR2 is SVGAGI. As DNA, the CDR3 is TGTGCCAGCAGTTATTCCCCAGACTATGGCTACACCTTC. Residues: CASSYSPDYGYTF.

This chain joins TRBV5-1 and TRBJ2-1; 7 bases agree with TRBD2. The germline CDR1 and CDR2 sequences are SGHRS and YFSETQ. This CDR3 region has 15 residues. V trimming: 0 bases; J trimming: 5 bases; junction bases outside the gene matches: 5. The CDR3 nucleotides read TGCGCCAGCAGCTTGGGTAGCGGGCCTGACAATGAGCAGTTCTTC. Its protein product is CASSLGSGPDNEQFF.

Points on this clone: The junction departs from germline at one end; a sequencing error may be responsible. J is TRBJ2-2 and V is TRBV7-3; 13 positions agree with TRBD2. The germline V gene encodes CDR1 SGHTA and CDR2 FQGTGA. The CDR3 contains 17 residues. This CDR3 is CASSRLAGGPYTGELFF. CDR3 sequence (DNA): TGTGCCAGCAGCAGACTAGCGGGGGGCCCGTACACGGGGGAGCTGTTTTTT.

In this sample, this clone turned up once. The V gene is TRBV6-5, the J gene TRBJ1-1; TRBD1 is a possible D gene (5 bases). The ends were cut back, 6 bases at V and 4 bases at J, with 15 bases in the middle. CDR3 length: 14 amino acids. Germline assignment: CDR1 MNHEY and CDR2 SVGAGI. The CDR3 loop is CASSADKSGTEAFF. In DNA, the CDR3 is TGTGCCAGCAGCGCGGACAAGTCGGGCACTGAAGCTTTCTTT.

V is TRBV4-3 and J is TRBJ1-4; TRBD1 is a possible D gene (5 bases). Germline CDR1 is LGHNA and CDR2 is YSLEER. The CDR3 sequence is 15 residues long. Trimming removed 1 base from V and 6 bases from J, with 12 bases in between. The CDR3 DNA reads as TGCGCCAGCAGCCAAGTAGCAGGGAGGCATGAAAAACTGTTTTTT. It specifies CASSQVAGRHEKLFF.